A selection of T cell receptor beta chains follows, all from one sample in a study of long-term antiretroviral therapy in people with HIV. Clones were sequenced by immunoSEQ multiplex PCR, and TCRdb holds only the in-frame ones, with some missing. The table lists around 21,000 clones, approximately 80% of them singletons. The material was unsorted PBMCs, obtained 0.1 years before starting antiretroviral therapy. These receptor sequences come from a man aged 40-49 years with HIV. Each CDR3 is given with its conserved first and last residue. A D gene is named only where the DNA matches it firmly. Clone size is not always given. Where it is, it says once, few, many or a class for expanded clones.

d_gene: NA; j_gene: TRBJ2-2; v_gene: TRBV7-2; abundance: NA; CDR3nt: TGTGCCAGCAGCTACCTGTACGGGGGCGGGGAGCTGTTTTTT; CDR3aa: CASSYLYGGGELFF
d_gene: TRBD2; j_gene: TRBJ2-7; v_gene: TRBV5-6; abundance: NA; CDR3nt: TGTGCCAGCGAACTAGCGGGGGGCTACGAGCAGTACTTC; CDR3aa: CASELAGGYEQYF
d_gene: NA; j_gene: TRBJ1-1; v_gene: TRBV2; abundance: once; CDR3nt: TGTGCCAGCAGTGAACAGAACACTGAAGCTTTCTTT; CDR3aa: CASSEQNTEAFF
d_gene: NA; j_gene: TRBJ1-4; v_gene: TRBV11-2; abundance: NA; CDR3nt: TGTGCCAGCAGCTCACGACTTATAGGTCAACTGTTTTTT; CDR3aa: CASSSRLIGQLFF
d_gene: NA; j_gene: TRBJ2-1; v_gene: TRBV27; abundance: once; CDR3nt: TGTGCCAGCAGTTTAGGGACTTGGGCTCTTGAGCAGTTCTTC; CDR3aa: CASSLGTWALEQFF
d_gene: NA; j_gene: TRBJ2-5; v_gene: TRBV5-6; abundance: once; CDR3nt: TGTGCCAGCAGCAGGGACCCTGAATCGGGGACCCAGTACTTC; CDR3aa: CASSRDPESGTQYF
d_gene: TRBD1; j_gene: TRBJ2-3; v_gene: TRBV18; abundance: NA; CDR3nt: TGTGCCAGCTCACTGGACAGGGGGCTTGGAGATACGCAGTATTTT; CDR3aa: CASSLDRGLGDTQYF
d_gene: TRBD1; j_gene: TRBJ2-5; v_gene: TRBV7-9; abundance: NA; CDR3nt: TGTGCCAGCAGCCCAGGGACAGGGTGGCAAGAGACCCAGTACTTC; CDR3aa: CASSPGTGWQETQYF
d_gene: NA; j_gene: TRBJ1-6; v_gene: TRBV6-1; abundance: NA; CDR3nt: TGTGCCAGCAGACAGAACAATTCACCCCTCCACTTT; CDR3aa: CASRQNNSPLHF
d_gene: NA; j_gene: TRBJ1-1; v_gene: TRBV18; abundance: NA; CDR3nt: TGTGCCAGCTCACCTTCTGGGAGGGAAGCTTTCTTT; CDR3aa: CASSPSGREAFF
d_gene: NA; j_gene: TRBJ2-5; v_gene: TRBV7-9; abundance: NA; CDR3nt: TGTGCCAGCAGCTTATTTGGAGAGACCCAGTACTTC; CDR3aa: CASSLFGETQYF
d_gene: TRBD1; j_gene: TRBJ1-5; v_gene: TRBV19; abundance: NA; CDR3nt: TGTGCCAGTACCTCCGGACAGGGGAGTCAGCCCCAGCATTTT; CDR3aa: CASTSGQGSQPQHF
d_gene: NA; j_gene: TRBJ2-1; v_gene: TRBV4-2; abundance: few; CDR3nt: TGTGCCAGCAGCCCGGGACTCAACAATGAGCAGTTCTTC; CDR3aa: CASSPGLNNEQFF
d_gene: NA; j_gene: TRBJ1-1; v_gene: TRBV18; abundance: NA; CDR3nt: TGTGCCAGCTCACCACAGCCAGGCATGAACACTGAAGCTTTCTTT; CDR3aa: CASSPQPGMNTEAFF
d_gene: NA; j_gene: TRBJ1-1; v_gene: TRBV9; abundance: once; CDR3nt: TGTGCCAGCAGCGGAAGGGGCGCAAGGACTGAAGCTTTCTTT; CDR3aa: CASSGRGARTEAFF
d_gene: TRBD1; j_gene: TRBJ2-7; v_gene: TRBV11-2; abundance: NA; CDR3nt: TGTGCCAGCAGCTTTGACAGGGGCTGGTCCTACGAGCAGTACTTC; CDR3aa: CASSFDRGWSYEQYF
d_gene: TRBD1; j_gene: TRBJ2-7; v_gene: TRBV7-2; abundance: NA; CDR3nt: TGTGCCAGCAGCCCCTTCCTGGACAGGGTGCACGAGCAGTACTTC; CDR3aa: CASSPFLDRVHEQYF
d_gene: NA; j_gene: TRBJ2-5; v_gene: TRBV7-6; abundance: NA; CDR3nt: TGTGCCAGCATCCGGGACCCAGGGGTGGAGACCCAGTACTTC; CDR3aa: CASIRDPGVETQYF
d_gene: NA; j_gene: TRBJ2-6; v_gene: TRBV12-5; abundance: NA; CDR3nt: TGTGCTAGTGGACAGGACAGCTCTGGGGCCAACGTCCTGACTTTC; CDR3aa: CASGQDSSGANVLTF
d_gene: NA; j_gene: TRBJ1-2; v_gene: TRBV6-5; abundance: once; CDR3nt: TGTGCCAGCAGCACAGGCAGGGTGGAGGGCTACACCTTC; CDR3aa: CASSTGRVEGYTF
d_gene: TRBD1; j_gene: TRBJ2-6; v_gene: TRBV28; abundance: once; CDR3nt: TGTGCCAGCAGTATCCGGGACAGGGCCTTCTCTGGGGCCAACGTCCTGACTTTC; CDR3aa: CASSIRDRAFSGANVLTF
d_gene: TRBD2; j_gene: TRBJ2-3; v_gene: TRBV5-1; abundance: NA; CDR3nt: TGCGCCAGCAGCTCGTATTTAGCGGGAGGGCCCGAGGCAGATACGCAGTATTTT; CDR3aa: CASSSYLAGGPEADTQYF
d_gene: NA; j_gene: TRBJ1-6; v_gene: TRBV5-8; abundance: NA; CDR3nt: TGTGCCAGCAACAACAGGGTATCCTCACCCCTCCACTTT; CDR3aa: CASNNRVSSPLHF
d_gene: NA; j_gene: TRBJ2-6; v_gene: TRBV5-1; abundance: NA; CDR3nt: TGCGCCAGCAGCTTTGGACAGCTCTCTGGGGCCAACGTCCTGACTTTC; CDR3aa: CASSFGQLSGANVLTF
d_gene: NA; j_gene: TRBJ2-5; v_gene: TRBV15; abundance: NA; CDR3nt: TGTGCCACCAGCGGGCAGGGGAGCCAAGAGACCCAGTACTTC; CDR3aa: CATSGQGSQETQYF
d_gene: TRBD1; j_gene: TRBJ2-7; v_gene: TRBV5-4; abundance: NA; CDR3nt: TGTGCCAGCAGCTTGGCCGGGACAGGGGGAGAGCAGTACTTC; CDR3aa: CASSLAGTGGEQYF
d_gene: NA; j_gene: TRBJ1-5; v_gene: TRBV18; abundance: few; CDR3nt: TGTGCCAGCTCACCAATGAGGGGCAGGGATCAGCCCCAGCATTTT; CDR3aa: CASSPMRGRDQPQHF
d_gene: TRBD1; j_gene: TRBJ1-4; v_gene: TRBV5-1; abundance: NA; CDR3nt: TGCGCCAGCAGCTCTTACGGGACAGGGGGAGAAAAACTGTTTTTT; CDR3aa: CASSSYGTGGEKLFF
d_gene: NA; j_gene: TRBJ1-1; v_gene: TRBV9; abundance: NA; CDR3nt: TGTGCCAGCAGCGGAGGCCGGGGGCAGAGCACTGAAGCTTTCTTT; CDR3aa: CASSGGRGQSTEAFF
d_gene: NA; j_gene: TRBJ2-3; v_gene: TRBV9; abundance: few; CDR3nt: TGTGCCAGCAGCGTACAGACAGATACGCAGTATTTT; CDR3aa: CASSVQTDTQYF
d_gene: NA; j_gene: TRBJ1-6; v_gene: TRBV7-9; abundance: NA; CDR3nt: TGTGCCAGCAGCTTAGGTGCCGGGGGCTCCTATAATTCACCCCTCCACTTT; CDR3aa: CASSLGAGGSYNSPLHF